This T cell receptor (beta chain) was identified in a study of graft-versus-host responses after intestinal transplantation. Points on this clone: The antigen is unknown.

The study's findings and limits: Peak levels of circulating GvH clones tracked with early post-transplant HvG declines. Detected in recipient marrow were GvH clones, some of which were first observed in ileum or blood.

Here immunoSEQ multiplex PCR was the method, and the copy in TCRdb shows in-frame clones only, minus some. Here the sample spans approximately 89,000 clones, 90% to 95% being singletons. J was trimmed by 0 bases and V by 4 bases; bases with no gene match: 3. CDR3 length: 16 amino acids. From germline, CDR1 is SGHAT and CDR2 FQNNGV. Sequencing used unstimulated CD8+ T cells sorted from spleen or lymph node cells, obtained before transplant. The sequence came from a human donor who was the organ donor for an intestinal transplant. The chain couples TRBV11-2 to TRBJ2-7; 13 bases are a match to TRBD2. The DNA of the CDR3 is TGTGCCAGCAGCTCGGGACTAGCGGGGAGCTCCTACGAGCAGTACTTC. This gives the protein CASSSGLAGSSYEQYF.